The 29 T cell receptor beta chains below all came from one sample that was sequenced in a study of T cells in Graves' hyperthyroidism and ophthalmopathy. Amplification yielded TCR beta CDR3 regions, with RNA transcripts as the source. RT-PCR in the first round (using the HTBI primer set) targeted the TCR CDR3. Each CDR3 protein gets one entry after TCRdb re-called the multiplex PCR reads with MiXCR. The data show around 700,000 distinct CDR3 sequences, with over 35% seen just once and less than 35% held by the top ten. Sequenced input: blood. All receptors come from a woman between 40 and 55 years old with Graves' hyperthyroidism.

The V gene is TRBV19, the J gene TRBJ1-4, with D possibly matching TRBD1 (5 bases). The CDR3 extends over 16 amino acids. The germline V gene has CDR1 LNHDA and CDR2 SQIVND (reference sequence). Trimming removed 4 bases from V and 10 bases from J, with 22 bases in between. CDR3: CASSTSTAGVRGKLFF. In DNA form, the CDR3 reads TGTGCCAGTAGTACAAGTACAGCGGGGGTCCGTGGAAAACTGTTTTTT. The full variable domain, rest sourced from reference TRBV19 and TRBJ1-4, is DGGITQSPKYLFRKEGQNVTLSCEQNLNHDAMYWYRQDPGQGLRLIYYSQIVNDFQKGDIAEGYSVSREKKESFPLTVTSAQKNPTAFYLCASSTSTAGVRGKLFFGSGTQLSVL.

Ten or more counts support this clonotype. The CDR3 DNA sequence: TGCAGCACCTTCAAGGGCGCCAGGGGAGTAGGAGGCTACACCTTC. Translated, it gives CSTFKGARGVGGYTF. V usage is TRBV29-1 and J usage is TRBJ1-2; D is perhaps TRBD1 (6 bases). This CDR3 has 15 amino acids. V lost 8 bases and J 8 bases, leaving 27 bases between the germline ends. Per the germline V gene, CDR1 is SQVTM and CDR2 is ANQGSEA.

This chain joins TRBV12-3 or TRBV12-4 and TRBJ2-7, with TRBD1 as a possible D gene (6 bases). V lost 5 bases and J 1 base, leaving 12 bases between the germline ends. There are 14 residues in the CDR3. CDR3 sequence reads: CASSPRTESYEQYF. CDR3 DNA: TGTGCCAGCAGTCCACGGACAGAGTCCTACGAGCAGTACTTC.

This clonotype has at least ten counts. V usage is TRBV10-3 and J usage is TRBJ2-7, with 7 nucleotides matching TRBD1. The CDR3 is 13 amino acids. Germline V gene lookup returns CDR1 ENHRY and CDR2 SYGVKD. Unmatched junction bases numbered 3, after V lost 6 bases and J lost 1 base. The CDR3 nucleotides read TGTGCCATCAGGGACAGGACTTCCTACGAGCAGTACTTC. This translates into CAIRDRTSYEQYF.

This clonotype was seen more than once but under ten times. One junction end disagrees with the germline gene, perhaps due to a read error. For the CDR3, the DNA is TGTGCCAGCAGTTACTCATCCCCCACTCTGGGCGGGGAGCTGTTTTTT. This translates into CASSYSSPTLGGELFF. The chain joins TRBV10-3 to TRBJ2-2, with D uncertain. CDR1 and CDR2 (germline): ENHRY, SYGVKD. The CDR3 has 16 residues.

This clonotype was counted a few times. J is TRBJ2-7 and V is TRBV6-2 or TRBV6-3; 7 bases line up with TRBD1. This CDR3 is built from 14 residues. The germline CDR1 and CDR2 sequences are MNHEY and SVGEGT. With V trimmed by 6 bases and J by 1 base, 6 bases remained unmatched. CDR3: CASRVRDSSYEQYF. For the CDR3, the DNA is TGTGCCAGCAGGGTACGGGACAGTTCCTACGAGCAGTACTTC.

V gene TRBV29-1 combines with J gene TRBJ2-7; 10 positions match TRBD1. V gave up 6 bases and J gave up 3 bases; unmatched junction bases: 5. Germline V gene sequence: CDR1 SQVTM, CDR2 ANQGSEA. CDR3 length equals 13 residues. The CDR3 sequence is CSVPGQGFYEQYF. CDR3 DNA sequence: TGCAGCGTGCCGGGACAGGGGTTCTACGAGCAGTACTTC.

Remarks on this clonotype: At one boundary the junction diverges from the germline segment, which might be a read error. The rearrangement joins TRBV6-5 to TRBJ1-1, with 7 bases lining up with TRBD1. This CDR3 has 13 amino acids. The V gene's germline CDR1 is MNHEY and CDR2 SVGAGI. The CDR3 reads CTSSLTGLTEAFF. As DNA, the CDR3 is TGTACCAGCAGTTTGACAGGGTTGACTGAAGCTTTCTTT.

This clonotype occurred many times. V and J are TRBV15 and TRBJ1-1; D is unclear. The CDR3 runs to 13 residues. The germline V and J ends were trimmed by 6 bases and 8 bases, with 16 bases remaining between them. In germline, CDR1 is LNHNV, CDR2 YYDKDF (reference sequence). The DNA of the CDR3 is TGTGCCACCAGTCTAGGGTCGCCGGGAGAAGCTTTCTTT. This translates into CATSLGSPGEAFF.

Comment on this clonotype: An end of the junction differs from the germline gene, which may be a read error. The CDR3 loop is CASSKPPDRANTEALF. The CDR3 DNA follows: TGTGCCAGCAGCAAACCTCCTGACAGAGCGAACACTGAAGCTCTCTTT. This chain joins TRBV7-9 and TRBJ1-1; TRBD1 is a possible D gene (5 bases). Germline V gene sequence: CDR1 SEHNR, CDR2 FQNEAQ (reference sequence). This CDR3 has 16 residues.

The chain has TRBV7-9 and TRBJ1-2; D possibly corresponds to TRBD1 (5 bases). The ends were cut back, 5 bases at V and 7 bases at J, with 17 bases in the middle. Germline V gives CDR1 SEHNR, CDR2 FQNEAQ (reference sequence). CDR3 length equals 14 residues. DNA for the CDR3: TGTGCCAGCAGCCGACGGGGGTTGGACGGTGGCTACACCTTC. This sequence encodes CASSRRGLDGGYTF.

The chain employs TRBV5-4 and TRBJ2-5; weak D call: TRBD1 (6 bases). Trimming removed 1 base from V and 5 bases from J, with 18 bases in between. The CDR3 is made up of 16 amino acids. The germline CDR1 and CDR2 sequences are SGHNT and YYREEE (reference sequence). Written as DNA, the CDR3 is TGTGCCAGCAGCTTGAAGGGTAGGGGGTCTCACGAGACCCAGTACTTC. The encoded protein is CASSLKGRGSHETQYF.

This clonotype appeared many times. V usage is TRBV12-3 or TRBV12-4 and J usage is TRBJ1-2, with D possibly being TRBD1 (6 bases). The CDR3 sequence is 14 residues long. Trimming cost V 5 bases and J 2 bases, with 12 bases left between them. DNA of the CDR3: TGTGCCAGCAGTCCATCGGACAGAAACTATGGCTACACCTTC. Protein sequence: CASSPSDRNYGYTF.

Ten or more counts support this clonotype. The genes are TRBV7-2 and TRBJ1-5; weak D call: TRBD1 (5 bases). This CDR3 contains 15 residues. V was cut by 7 bases and J by 2 bases, with 15 bases left in between. Germline loops: CDR1 SGHTA, CDR2 FQGNSA. This chain's CDR3 is CASNRNQGGNQPQHF. DNA for the CDR3: TGTGCCAGCAACCGGAACCAGGGTGGCAATCAGCCCCAGCATTTT.

This clonotype came up a few times. The V call is TRBV20-1, the J call TRBJ2-7; TRBD1 matches at 9 bases. The length of the CDR3 is 15 residues. Unmatched junction bases numbered 10, after V lost 3 bases and J lost 4 bases. CDR1 and CDR2 from the germline V gene are DFQATT and SNEGSKA (reference sequence). CDR3 sequence: CSASAGTGSNYEQYF. The CDR3 DNA sequence: TGCAGTGCTAGCGCCGGGACAGGGTCTAATTACGAGCAGTACTTC.

This clonotype was detected a few times. The CDR3 region has the DNA TGTGCCAGCAGCATCTTCGGAGTCCAAGAGACCCAGTACTTC. It specifies CASSIFGVQETQYF. The gene calls are TRBV12-3 or TRBV12-4 and TRBJ2-5; D call uncertain. This CDR3 has 14 amino acids. The V end lost 6 bases, the J end lost 1 base, and 12 bases lay between the germline ends.

A few counts support this clonotype. J is TRBJ1-3 and V is TRBV11-2; D is uncertain. The germline CDR1 and CDR2 sequences are SGHAT and FQNNGV. Between the trimmed V and J ends, which lost 7 bases and 1 base, there was a span of 8 bases. CDR3 length: 13 amino acids. CDR3 sequence (DNA): TGTGCCAGCACCCCCCCGTCTGGAAACACCATATATTTT. Its translation: CASTPPSGNTIYF.

The chain is built from TRBV6-4 and TRBJ2-2; 10 bases agree with TRBD2. V shed 8 bases, J shed 6 bases, and the junction held 12 bases outside the gene matches. The CDR3 is 16 residues long. Germline lookup yields CDR1 MRHNA and CDR2 SNTAGT. CDR3 sequence: CASSPRLAGESGELFF. The CDR3 DNA sequence: TGTGCCAGCTCACCAAGGCTAGCGGGAGAGTCCGGGGAGCTGTTTTTT.

Remarks on this clonotype: This CDR3 fails to terminate in the conserved phenylalanine or tryptophan, so it likely reflects a read error. Because the CDR3's place on the DNA is in doubt, the DNA is left out and the CDR3 is given as listed by TCRdb. The CDR3 region is CASSSATS. V and J are TRBV7-2 and TRBJ2-6. From germline, CDR1 is SGHTA and CDR2 FQGNSA. The CDR3 region is 8 residues in length, termini included.

This clonotype was observed at least ten times. V usage is TRBV2 and J usage is TRBJ2-2; no firm D call. CDR1 and CDR2 from the germline V gene are SNHLY and FYNNEI. The V gene lost 0 bases and the J gene lost 6 bases, with 11 bases spanning the gap. The CDR3 loop spans 15 amino acids. CDR3 DNA: TGTGCCAGCAGTGAAGCGCTTAGGGTTCCCGGGGAGCTGTTTTTT. Encoded protein: CASSEALRVPGELFF.

This clonotype occurred many times. The CDR3 DNA sequence: TGTGCCAGCAGCTTAGGATCACATGGGAGCTATGGCTACACCTTC. It translates to CASSLGSHGSYGYTF. The rearrangement joins TRBV13 to TRBJ1-2; D call uncertain. V was trimmed by 0 bases and J by 4 bases, leaving 12 bases between them. The germline CDR1 and CDR2 sequences are PRHDT and FYEKMQ (reference sequence). The CDR3 extends over 15 amino acids.

This clonotype was detected only once. The chain has TRBV6-1 and TRBJ1-2, with 9 positions matching TRBD1. This CDR3 has 15 amino acids. V shed 5 bases and J 4 bases; nucleotides not matched to a gene: 8. Germline-derived CDR1 and CDR2 are MNHNS and SASEGT. DNA for the CDR3: TGTGCCAGCAGTATTCGGGGACAGGGAATCTATGGCTACACCTTC. Protein sequence: CASSIRGQGIYGYTF.

The sample holds many counts of this clonotype. The chain employs TRBV20-1 and TRBJ1-2; tentative D call: TRBD1 (5 bases). This CDR3 region has 14 residues. Trimming left V 6 bases short and J 8 bases short, with 22 bases between. Per germline, CDR1 DFQATT and CDR2 SNEGSKA (reference sequence). The CDR3 protein is CSAASGVGEFGYTF. In DNA form, the CDR3 reads TGCAGTGCCGCCTCCGGGGTGGGGGAATTCGGCTACACCTTC.

The gene calls are TRBV28 and TRBJ1-3; unclear D gene. Germline V gives CDR1 MDHEN, CDR2 SYDVKM. This CDR3 is built from 14 residues. Trimming took 2 bases from V and 9 from J, leaving 14 bases between them. CDR3 nucleotide sequence: TGTGCCAGCAGTTTAGGGCAAACAGCGACCACCATATATTTT. Its protein product is CASSLGQTATTIYF.

The chain is built from TRBV28 and TRBJ1-6; TRBD1 matches at 10 bases. Germline V CDR1 and CDR2: MDHEN, SYDVKM. J was trimmed by 4 bases and V by 5 bases; bases with no gene match: 8. The CDR3 is made up of 17 amino acids. The CDR3 DNA reads as TGTGCCAGCAGTCTGATCCGGGACAGGGGTTATAATTCACCCCTCCACTTT. It is translated as CASSLIRDRGYNSPLHF. Drawing the rest from reference TRBV28 and TRBJ1-6, the complete variable domain is DVKVTQSSRYLVKRTGEKVFLECVQDMDHENMFWYRQDPGLGLRLIYFSYDVKMKEKGDIPEGYSVSREKKERFSLILESASTNQTSMYLCASSLIRDRGYNSPLHFGNGTRLTVT.

The table lists this clonotype with many counts. One end of the junction fails to match germline, which may point to a read error. CDR3 in DNA: TGTGCTAGCAGCTTAGCAGGGACTAGCGGCTTACAAGAGACCCAGTACTTC. Protein: CASSLAGTSGLQETQYF. The chain employs TRBV7-7 and TRBJ2-5, with 11 bases identical to TRBD2. Germline V gives CDR1 SSHAT, CDR2 FNYEAQ (reference sequence). The CDR3 runs 17 residues.

This clonotype appeared a few times. The rearrangement uses TRBV7-2 and TRBJ1-1; TRBD1 aligns across 7 bases. CDR3 length: 14 residues. Germline V gene lookup returns CDR1 SGHTA and CDR2 FQGNSA. J gave up 11 bases and V 3 bases, and 12 bases lay outside the gene matches. In DNA, the CDR3 is TGTGCCAGCAGCTTCGGGACAGAGCCGATCAGGGCTTTCTTT. It encodes CASSFGTEPIRAFF. The full variable domain, completed using reference TRBV7-2 and TRBJ1-1, is GAGVSQSPSNKVTEKGKDVELRCDPISGHTALYWYRQSLGQGLEFLIYFQGNSAPDKSGLPSDRFSAERTGGSVSTLTIQRTQQEDSAVYLCASSFGTEPIRAFFGQGTRLTVV.

The chain is built from TRBV19 and TRBJ1-5; possibly TRBD1 for D (6 bases). CDR1 is LNHDA and CDR2 is SQIVND in the germline V gene (reference sequence). With 3 bases removed from V and 7 bases from J, the gap between germline ends came to 16 bases. The CDR3 consists of 15 residues. The CDR3 DNA sequence: TGTGCCAGTAGTATTTTGGTCAGGGGACGGCAGCCCCAGCATTTT. Encoded protein: CASSILVRGRQPQHF.

The gene calls are TRBV4-1 and TRBJ1-5; maybe TRBD1 (5 bases). CDR1 is MGHRA and CDR2 is YSYEKL in the germline V gene. The CDR3 runs 15 residues. Trimming left V 0 bases short and J 7 bases short, with 13 bases between. The CDR3 loop is CASSQDGGRAQPQHF. CDR3 bases: TGCGCCAGCAGCCAAGATGGGGGGAGGGCCCAGCCCCAGCATTTT.